The subject of this entry is one TCR beta chain. CDR3 length: 14 residues. Germline CDR1 reads LNHDA; CDR2 reads SQIVND (reference sequence). The V gene lost 11 bases and the J gene lost 1 base, with 14 bases spanning the gap. This sample stems from a study of shared clonotypes between healthy human individuals. TCRdb's table, derived via immunoSEQ multiplex PCR, lists solely in-frame clones and lacks some. Among 2 million to 3 million clones listed, approximately 93% were seen once. The chain links TRBV19 to TRBJ2-2; D not certain. The TCR was taken from a man younger than 35 in good health. Some clones in this sample may be carry-over from other donors' samples. The sample taken for sequencing was naive CD4+ T cells from PBMCs. As for subset: CD45RA+ positively selected. The DNA for the CDR3 is TGTGCCTCCACAACCACTCGGAACACCGGGGAGCTGTTTTTT. Its translation is CASTTTRNTGELFF.